This TCR beta chain was recovered during a study of blood T cell repertoires in COVID-19. Study-level background: There were acute and convalescent COVID-19 samples, and they came from the United States, Italy and Spain. Nucleic acid was either cDNA or gDNA, and it came from T cells, B-cell-depleted T cells, or PBMCs.

Per the authors' pipeline: Amplification with reference gene primers provided the estimates of nucleated cell counts. TCRdb keeps only in-frame clones here, not all; method: immunoSEQ multiplex PCR. That table is the source of V, J and clone size, and D and trimming were worked out from the DNA. The sample consists of about 670,000 clones, 70% to 90% of them appearing once. This clone occurred a few times. The CDR3 contains 12 residues. Germline V CDR1 and CDR2: SEHNR, FQNEAQ (reference sequence). V lost 5 bases to trimming and J lost 10 bases, with 14 bases between them. Specimen: peripheral blood. This receptor was taken from a woman aged 18-35 years with acute or convalescent COVID-19. The J gene is TRBJ1-1, the V gene TRBV7-9; no definite D call. CDR3 protein: CASSPYIGRAFF. The CDR3 DNA sequence: TGTGCCAGCAGCCCATACATAGGGAGAGCTTTCTTT. The entire variable domain, with the rest obtained from reference TRBV7-9 and TRBJ1-1, is as follows: DTGVSQNPRHKITKRGQNVTFRCDPISEHNRLYWYRQTLGQGPEFLTYFQNEAQLEKSRLLSDRFSAERPKGSFSTLEIQRTEQGDSAMYLCASSPYIGRAFFGQGTRLTVV.